Shown below are 17 T cell receptor beta chains from a single sample sequenced in a study of response to subunit inactivated influenza vaccine. Each CDR3 protein gets one entry after TCRdb re-called the RT-PCR reads with MiXCR. Of 500,000 to 600,000 distinct CDR3 sequences in the sample, around 15% were seen once. The sequencing here drew on PBMCs from blood, taken 11 to 12 days after vaccination. These receptors originate from a middle-aged man who received an inactivated influenza vaccine.

This clonotype was found a few times. The genes are TRBV7-2 and TRBJ2-1; D gene unclear. Trimming took 2 bases from V and 1 from J, leaving 9 bases between them. Germline V gene sequence: CDR1 SGHTA, CDR2 FQGNSA. The CDR3 sequence is 15 residues long. CDR3 sequence: CASSLIHLSYNEQFF. The CDR3, as DNA: TGTGCCAGCAGCTTAATCCACCTTTCCTACAATGAGCAGTTCTTC.

This clonotype was seen only a few times. V gene TRBV20-1 combines with J gene TRBJ1-2, with 7 bases identical to TRBD1. V lost 3 bases and J lost 4; bases outside the gene matches: 11. This CDR3 spans 15 amino acids. The germline gives CDR1 DFQATT, CDR2 SNEGSKA (reference sequence). The CDR3: CSARGMTGRIYGYTF. The CDR3 DNA is TGCAGTGCTAGGGGAATGACAGGGAGGATCTATGGCTACACCTTC.

This clonotype has ten or more counts. The chain is built from TRBV2 and TRBJ2-7, with 14 nucleotides matching TRBD2. CDR1 and CDR2 from the germline V gene are SNHLY and FYNNEI. J gave up 4 bases and V 6 bases, and 2 bases lay outside the gene matches. This CDR3 region has 14 residues. The CDR3 DNA follows: TGTGCCAGCAGGGGGACTAGCGGGAGTTACGAGCAGTACTTC. Translated, it gives CASRGTSGSYEQYF.

At least ten counts were recorded for this clonotype. J is TRBJ2-3 and V is TRBV28; D is undetermined. With 2 bases removed from V and 2 bases from J, the gap between germline ends came to 11 bases. Looked up from germline, CDR1 is MDHEN and CDR2 is SYDVKM. The CDR3 extends over 15 amino acids. CDR3 coding DNA: TGTGCCAGCAGTTTACTCAATACGGACACAGATACGCAGTATTTT. Amino acid sequence: CASSLLNTDTDTQYF.

This clonotype came up a few times. The chain couples TRBV4-1 to TRBJ2-7, with D hard to call. Germline assignment: CDR1 MGHRA and CDR2 YSYEKL. V lost 1 base and J 3 bases, leaving 7 bases between the germline ends. CDR3 length: 13 amino acids. CDR3 residues: CASSQVFSYEQYF. DNA of the CDR3: TGCGCCAGCAGCCAAGTATTCAGCTACGAGCAGTACTTC.

This clonotype was detected only a few times. This chain links TRBV3-1 with TRBJ2-1; D perhaps matches TRBD2 (5 bases). V was shortened by 6 bases and J by 12 bases, with 15 bases between the two germline ends. The CDR3 is 12 amino acids. The germline CDR1 and CDR2 sequences are LGHDT and YNNKEL (reference sequence). CDR3 residues: CASRGEGSGQFF. DNA of the CDR3: TGTGCCAGCAGGGGAGAAGGCTCCGGGCAGTTCTTC.

This clonotype appeared a few times. The rearrangement joins TRBV20-1 to TRBJ1-5; TRBD1 matches 9 bases. J gave up 3 bases and V 4 bases, and 10 bases lay outside the gene matches. This CDR3 is built from 16 residues. Germline CDR1 and CDR2: DFQATT and SNEGSKA (reference sequence). DNA of the CDR3: TGCAGTGCTATTCCCTACCGGGACAGGGTCAATCAGCCCCAGCATTTT. The encoded protein is CSAIPYRDRVNQPQHF.

The gene calls are TRBV7-2 and TRBJ2-7, with 11 bases that match TRBD2. Germline-derived CDR1 and CDR2 are SGHTA and FQGNSA. Unmatched junction bases numbered 10, after V lost 8 bases and J lost 1 base. The CDR3 totals 16 residues. DNA for the CDR3: TGTGCCAGCCGGGGGTATAGCGGGAGGGAATCCTACGAGCAGTACTTC. Translated, it gives CASRGYSGRESYEQYF.

This clonotype turned up a few times. The chain uses TRBV18 and TRBJ2-3; no clear D. The V end lost 3 bases, the J end lost 0 bases, and 13 bases lay between the germline ends. Germline V gene sequence: CDR1 KGHSH, CDR2 LQKENI. The CDR3 runs 16 residues. CDR3 DNA sequence: TGTGCCAGCTCACCCGTTGCCGGCGTCAGCACAGATACGCAGTATTTT. Translated, it gives CASSPVAGVSTDTQYF.

In DNA form, the CDR3 reads TGTGCCAGCAGCTGGGAAGGGGGGTCCTACAATGAGCAGTTCTTC. It is translated as CASSWEGGSYNEQFF. V is TRBV5-5 and J is TRBJ2-1; D could derive from TRBD1 or TRBD2 (6 bases each). The germline gives CDR1 SGHKS, CDR2 YYEKEE (reference sequence). CDR3 size: 15 residues. Trimming removed 3 bases at V and 1 base at J, with 11 bases between.

This clonotype was detected a few times. The chain joins TRBV11-2 to TRBJ2-7; 10 nucleotides line up with TRBD1. This CDR3 has 16 amino acids. Trimming at V came to 2 bases and at J to 5 bases, leaving 9 bases not matched to a gene. Germline CDR1 is SGHAT and CDR2 is FQNNGV. The CDR3 here is CASSLFEGQGMHEQYF. The CDR3 coding sequence is TGTGCCAGCAGCTTATTTGAGGGACAGGGGATGCACGAGCAGTACTTC.

This clonotype appeared a few times. The chain recombines TRBV10-3 with TRBJ2-1; 7 nucleotides match TRBD2. Germline assignment: CDR1 ENHRY and CDR2 SYGVKD. The CDR3 length is 16 residues. V was clipped by 2 bases and J by 3 bases; unmatched bases: 7. CDR3 DNA sequence: TGTGCCATCAGTGAGGCTGGTCCTAGCGGCTACAATGAGCAGTTCTTC. It specifies CAISEAGPSGYNEQFF.

The chain is built from TRBV20-1 and TRBJ2-1, with D tentatively TRBD1 (6 bases). CDR1 and CDR2 from the germline V gene are DFQATT and SNEGSKA (reference sequence). V gave up 0 bases and J gave up 2 bases, with 11 bases separating them. This CDR3 has 15 amino acids. CDR3: CSARERKGAYNEQFF. The DNA for the CDR3 is TGCAGTGCTAGAGAGCGGAAGGGGGCCTACAATGAGCAGTTCTTC.

This rearrangement joins TRBV12-3 or TRBV12-4 to TRBJ1-4; TRBD1 matches 8 bases. Trimming cost V 2 bases and J 13 bases; bases outside gene matches: 6. CDR3 size: 13 residues. As DNA, the CDR3 is TGTGCCAGCAGTTTAAGGGGGACAGGCGTACTGTTTTTT. Translated, it gives CASSLRGTGVLFF.

This chain uses TRBV9 with TRBJ1-6; D is perhaps TRBD1 (5 bases). This CDR3 contains 15 residues. V gave up 4 bases and J gave up 1 base, with 9 bases separating them. Looked up from germline, CDR1 is SGDLS and CDR2 is YYNGEE. The CDR3 sequence is CASSTRQSYNSPLHF. The CDR3, as DNA: TGTGCCAGCAGCACGAGACAGTCCTATAATTCACCCCTCCACTTT.

The chain recombines TRBV20-1 with TRBJ2-3; 9 nucleotides agree with TRBD2. The germline V gene encodes CDR1 DFQATT and CDR2 SNEGSKA (reference sequence). The CDR3 runs to 16 residues. V lost 3 bases to trimming and J lost 0 bases; unmatched junction nucleotides: 7. In DNA form, the CDR3 reads TGCAGTGCTAGGGGCTGGCGGGGGGGTAGCACAGATACGCAGTATTTT. Translated: CSARGWRGGSTDTQYF.

About this clonotype: The junction departs from the called germline gene at one end, perhaps through a read error. This chain links TRBV10-3 with TRBJ2-7; D is unresolved. CDR1 is ENHRY and CDR2 is SYGVKD in the germline V gene. The CDR3 extends over 14 amino acids. CDR3 loop: CAISESGTLYEQHF. The CDR3 nucleotides read TGTGCCATCAGTGAGTCCGGAACACTCTACGAGCAGCACTTC.